This T cell receptor (beta chain) came from a study of Ad26.COV2.S vaccination and SARS-CoV-2 variants. Across the whole study: Each vaccinee took Ad26.COV2.S intramuscularly, once or twice 56 days apart.

Treatment given: roughly 18 received Ad26.COV2.S at low or high dose, single or two shots; about 5 received placebo; per-sample allocation not given. Day 63 after the first vaccine or placebo injection was the time point for sampling. A Boston donor was an adult aged 18-55 years. The CDR3 loop spans 14 amino acids. CDR1 is GTSNPN and CDR2 is SVGIG in the germline V gene (reference sequence). V lost 2 bases, J lost 5 bases, and 15 bases lay in between. Data came from immunoSEQ multiplex PCR; TCRdb stores just in-frame clones and leaves some out. Among over 400,000 clones listed, about 90% were seen once.

Sample: peripheral blood, taken in a trial of Ad26.COV2.S vaccine versus placebo. This TCR came from a person aged 18-60 years who received the Ad26.COV2.S COVID-19 vaccine or a placebo. This chain connects TRBV30 to TRBJ2-5; D perhaps matches TRBD2 (7 bases). The CDR3 nucleotides are TGTGCCTGGAGTCCCGGGGGGCGAGGGGAGACCCAGTACTTC. This codes for CAWSPGGRGETQYF.